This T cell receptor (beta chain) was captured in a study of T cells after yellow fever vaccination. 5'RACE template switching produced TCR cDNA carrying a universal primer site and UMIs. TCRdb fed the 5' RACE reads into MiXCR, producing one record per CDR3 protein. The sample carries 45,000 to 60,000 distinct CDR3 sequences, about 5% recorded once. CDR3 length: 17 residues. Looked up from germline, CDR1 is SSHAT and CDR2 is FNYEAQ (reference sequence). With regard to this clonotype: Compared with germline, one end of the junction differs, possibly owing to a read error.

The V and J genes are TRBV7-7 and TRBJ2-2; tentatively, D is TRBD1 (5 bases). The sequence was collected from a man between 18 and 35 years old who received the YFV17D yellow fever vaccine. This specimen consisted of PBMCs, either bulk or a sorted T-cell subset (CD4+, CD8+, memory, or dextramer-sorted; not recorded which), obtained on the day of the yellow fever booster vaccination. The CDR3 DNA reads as TGTGCTAGCAGCTTAGATTCAGGGAATCCGAACACCGGGGAGCTGTTTTTT. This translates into CASSLDSGNPNTGELFF.